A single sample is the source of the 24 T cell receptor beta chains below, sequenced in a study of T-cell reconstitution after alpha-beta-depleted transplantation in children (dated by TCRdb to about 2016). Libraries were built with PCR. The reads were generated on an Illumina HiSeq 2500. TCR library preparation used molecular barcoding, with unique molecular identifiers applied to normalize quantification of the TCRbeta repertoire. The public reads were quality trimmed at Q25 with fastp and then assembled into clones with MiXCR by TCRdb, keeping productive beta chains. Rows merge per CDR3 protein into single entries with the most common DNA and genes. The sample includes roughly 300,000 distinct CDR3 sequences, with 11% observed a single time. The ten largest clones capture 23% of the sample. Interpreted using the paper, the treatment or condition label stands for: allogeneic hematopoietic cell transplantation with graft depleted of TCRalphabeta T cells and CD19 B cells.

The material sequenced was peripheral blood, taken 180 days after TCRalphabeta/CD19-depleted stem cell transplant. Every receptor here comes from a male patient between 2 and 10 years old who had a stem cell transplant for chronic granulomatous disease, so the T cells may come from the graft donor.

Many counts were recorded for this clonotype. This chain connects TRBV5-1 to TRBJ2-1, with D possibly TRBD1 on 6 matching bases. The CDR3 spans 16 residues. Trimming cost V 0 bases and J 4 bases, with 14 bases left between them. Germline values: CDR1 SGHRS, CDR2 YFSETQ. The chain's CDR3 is CASSLVFRGPYNEQFF. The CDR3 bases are TGCGCCAGCAGCTTGGTGTTCAGGGGCCCTTACAATGAGCAGTTCTTC.

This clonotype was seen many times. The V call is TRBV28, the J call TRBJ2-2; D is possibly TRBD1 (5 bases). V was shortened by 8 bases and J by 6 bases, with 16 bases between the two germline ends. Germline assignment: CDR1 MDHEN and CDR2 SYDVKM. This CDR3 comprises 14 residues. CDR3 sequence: CASLNHGAAGELFF. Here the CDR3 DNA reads TGTGCCAGCCTGAACCATGGGGCCGCCGGGGAGCTGTTTTTT.

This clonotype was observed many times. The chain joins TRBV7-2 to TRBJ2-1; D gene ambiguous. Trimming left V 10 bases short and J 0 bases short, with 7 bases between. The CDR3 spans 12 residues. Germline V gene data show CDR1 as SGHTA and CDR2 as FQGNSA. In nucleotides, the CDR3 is TGTGCCATCAGACACTCCTACAATGAGCAGTTCTTC. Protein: CAIRHSYNEQFF.

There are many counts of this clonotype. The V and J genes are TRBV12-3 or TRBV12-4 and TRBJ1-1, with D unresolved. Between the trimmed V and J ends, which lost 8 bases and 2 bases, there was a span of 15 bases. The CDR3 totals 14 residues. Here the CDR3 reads CASVRFPDNTEAFF. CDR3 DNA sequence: TGTGCCAGCGTTCGGTTCCCGGATAACACTGAAGCTTTCTTT.

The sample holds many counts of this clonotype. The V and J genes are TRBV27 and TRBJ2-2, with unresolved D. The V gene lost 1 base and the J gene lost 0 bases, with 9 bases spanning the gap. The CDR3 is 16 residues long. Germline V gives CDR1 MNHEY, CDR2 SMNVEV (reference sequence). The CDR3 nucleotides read TGTGCCAGCAGTTTATTGGCTAATACGAACACCGGGGAGCTGTTTTTT. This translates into CASSLLANTNTGELFF.

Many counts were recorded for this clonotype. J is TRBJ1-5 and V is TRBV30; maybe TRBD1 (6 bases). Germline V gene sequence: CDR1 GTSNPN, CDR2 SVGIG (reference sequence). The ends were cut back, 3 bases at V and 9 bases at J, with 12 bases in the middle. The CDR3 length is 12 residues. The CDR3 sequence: CAWSTTGGPQHF. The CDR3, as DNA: TGTGCCTGGAGCACGACAGGAGGGCCCCAGCATTTT.

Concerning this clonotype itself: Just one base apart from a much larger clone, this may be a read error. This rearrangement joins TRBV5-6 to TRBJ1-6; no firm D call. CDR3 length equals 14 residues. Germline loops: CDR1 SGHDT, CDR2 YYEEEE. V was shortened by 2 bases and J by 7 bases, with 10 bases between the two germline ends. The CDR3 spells CASSFRAGNSPLHF. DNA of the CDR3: TGTGCCAGCAGCTTCCGGGCAGGAAATTCACCCCTCCACTTT.

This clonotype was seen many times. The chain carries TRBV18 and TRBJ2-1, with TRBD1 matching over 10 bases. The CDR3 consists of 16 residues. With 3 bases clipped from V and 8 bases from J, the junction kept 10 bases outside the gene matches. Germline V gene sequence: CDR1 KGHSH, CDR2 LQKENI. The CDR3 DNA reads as TGTGCCAGCTCACCGTTGGGACAGGGGTCCTCCGATGAGCAGTTCTTC. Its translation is CASSPLGQGSSDEQFF. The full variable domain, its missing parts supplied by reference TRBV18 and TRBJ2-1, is NAGVMQNPRHLVRRRGQEARLRCSPMKGHSHVYWYRQLPEEGLKFMVYLQKENIIDESGMPKERFSAEFPKEGPSILRIQQVVRGDSAAYFCASSPLGQGSSDEQFFGPGTRLTVL.

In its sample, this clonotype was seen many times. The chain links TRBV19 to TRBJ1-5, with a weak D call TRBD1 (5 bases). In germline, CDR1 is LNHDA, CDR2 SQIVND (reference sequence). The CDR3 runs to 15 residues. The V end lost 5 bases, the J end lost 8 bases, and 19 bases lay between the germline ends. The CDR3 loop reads CASSPEGAPRKPQHF. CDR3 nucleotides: TGTGCCAGTAGTCCCGAAGGGGCCCCTAGGAAGCCCCAGCATTTT.

The CDR3 reads CSALGARTDTQYF. In DNA, the CDR3 is TGCAGTGCTCTTGGGGCCCGCACAGATACGCAGTATTTT. The chain couples TRBV20-1 to TRBJ2-3; tentatively, D is TRBD1 (5 bases). The ends were cut back, 5 bases at V and 1 base at J, with 10 bases in the middle. This CDR3 spans 13 amino acids. The germline CDR1 and CDR2 sequences are DFQATT and SNEGSKA (reference sequence).

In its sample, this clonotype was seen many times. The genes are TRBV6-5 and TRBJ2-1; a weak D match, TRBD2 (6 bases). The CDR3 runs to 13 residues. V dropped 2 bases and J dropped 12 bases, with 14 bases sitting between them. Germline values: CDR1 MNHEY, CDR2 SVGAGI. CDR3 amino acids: CASSYGRGGVQFF. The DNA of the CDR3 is TGTGCCAGCAGTTACGGACGAGGAGGGGTGCAGTTCTTC.

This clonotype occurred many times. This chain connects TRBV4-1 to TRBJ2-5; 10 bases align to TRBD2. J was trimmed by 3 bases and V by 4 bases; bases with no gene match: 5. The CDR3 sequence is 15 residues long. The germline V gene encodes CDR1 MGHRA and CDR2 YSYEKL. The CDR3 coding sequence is TGCGCCAGCAGCCTCGACGGACTAGCGGAAGAGACCCAGTACTTC. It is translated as CASSLDGLAEETQYF.

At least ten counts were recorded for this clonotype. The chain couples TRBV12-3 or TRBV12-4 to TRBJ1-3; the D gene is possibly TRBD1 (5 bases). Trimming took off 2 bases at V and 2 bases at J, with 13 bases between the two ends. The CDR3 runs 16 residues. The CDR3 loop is CASSLRQPVTGNTIYF. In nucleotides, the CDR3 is TGTGCCAGCAGTTTAAGACAGCCCGTGACTGGAAACACCATATATTTT.

The DNA for the CDR3 is TGTGCCAGCAGCCACGGACAGGGTCGGAATTCACCCCTCCACTTT. Residues: CASSHGQGRNSPLHF. J is TRBJ1-6 and V is TRBV7-2; 8 bases are a match to TRBD1. This CDR3 region has 15 residues. The trim removed 5 bases at V and 7 bases at J, leaving 7 bases unmatched. From germline, CDR1 is SGHTA and CDR2 FQGNSA. The full variable domain, rest sourced from reference TRBV7-2 and TRBJ1-6, is GAGVSQSPSNKVTEKGKDVELRCDPISGHTALYWYRQSLGQGLEFLIYFQGNSAPDKSGLPSDRFSAERTGGSVSTLTIQRTQQEDSAVYLCASSHGQGRNSPLHFGNGTRLTVT.

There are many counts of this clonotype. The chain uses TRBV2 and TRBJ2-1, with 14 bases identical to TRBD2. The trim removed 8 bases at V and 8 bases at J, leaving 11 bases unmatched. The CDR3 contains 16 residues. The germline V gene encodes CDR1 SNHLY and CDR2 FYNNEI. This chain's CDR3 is CASLRTSGRLSYEQFF. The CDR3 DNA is TGTGCCAGCCTGAGGACTAGCGGGAGGCTCAGCTATGAGCAGTTCTTC.

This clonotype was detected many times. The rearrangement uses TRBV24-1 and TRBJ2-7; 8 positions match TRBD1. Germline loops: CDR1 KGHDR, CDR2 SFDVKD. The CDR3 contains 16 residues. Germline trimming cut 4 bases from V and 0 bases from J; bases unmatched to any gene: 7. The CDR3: CATSDSGQGGSYEQYF. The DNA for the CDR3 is TGTGCCACCAGTGACTCCGGACAGGGAGGCTCCTACGAGCAGTACTTC.

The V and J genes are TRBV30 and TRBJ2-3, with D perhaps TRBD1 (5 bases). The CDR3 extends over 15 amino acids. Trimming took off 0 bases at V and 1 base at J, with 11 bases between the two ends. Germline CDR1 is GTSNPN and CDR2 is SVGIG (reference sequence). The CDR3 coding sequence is TGTGCCTGGAGTGTCCCCAGGGCCCGCACAGATACGCAGTATTTT. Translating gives CAWSVPRARTDTQYF. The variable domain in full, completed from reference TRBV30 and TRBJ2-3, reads SQTIHQWPATLVQPVGSPLSLECTVEGTSNPNLYWYRQAAGRGLQLLFYSVGIGQISSEVPQNLSASRPQDRQFILSSKKLLLSDSGFYLCAWSVPRARTDTQYFGPGTRLTVL.

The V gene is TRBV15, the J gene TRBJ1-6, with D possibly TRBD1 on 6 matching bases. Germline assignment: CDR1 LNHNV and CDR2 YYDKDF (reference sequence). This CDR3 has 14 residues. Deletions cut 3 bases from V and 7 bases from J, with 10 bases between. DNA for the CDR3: TGTGCCACCAGCAGGACAGGCGCGAATTCACCCCTCCACTTT. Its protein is CATSRTGANSPLHF.

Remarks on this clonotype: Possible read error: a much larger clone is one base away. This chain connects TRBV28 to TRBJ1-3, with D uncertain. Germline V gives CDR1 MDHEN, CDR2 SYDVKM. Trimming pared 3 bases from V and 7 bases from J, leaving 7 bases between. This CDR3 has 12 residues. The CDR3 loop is CASSFPCNTIYF. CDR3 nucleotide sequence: TGTGCCAGCAGTTTTCCATGCAACACCATATATTTT. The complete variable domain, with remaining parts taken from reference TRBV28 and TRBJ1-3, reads DVKVTQSSRYLVKRTGEKVFLECVQDMDHENMFWYRQDPGLGLRLIYFSYDVKMKEKGDIPEGYSVSREKKERFSLILESASTNQTSMYLCASSFPCNTIYFGEGSWLTVV.

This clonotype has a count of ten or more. The CDR3: CASSIAGQPLYEQYF. As DNA, the CDR3 is TGTGCCAGTAGTATAGCGGGACAGCCACTCTACGAGCAGTACTTC. V is TRBV19 and J is TRBJ2-7, with 7 bases that match TRBD1. V lost 1 base to trimming and J lost 3 bases; unmatched junction nucleotides: 6. Germline CDR1 and CDR2: LNHDA and SQIVND (reference sequence). The CDR3 has 15 residues.

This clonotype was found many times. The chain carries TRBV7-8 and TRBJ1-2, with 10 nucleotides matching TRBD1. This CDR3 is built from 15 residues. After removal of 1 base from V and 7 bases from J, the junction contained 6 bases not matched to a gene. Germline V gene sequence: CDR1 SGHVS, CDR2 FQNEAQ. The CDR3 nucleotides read TGTGCCAGCAGCTTAGGAGGGACAGGGGTTGGTGGCTACACCTTC. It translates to CASSLGGTGVGGYTF.

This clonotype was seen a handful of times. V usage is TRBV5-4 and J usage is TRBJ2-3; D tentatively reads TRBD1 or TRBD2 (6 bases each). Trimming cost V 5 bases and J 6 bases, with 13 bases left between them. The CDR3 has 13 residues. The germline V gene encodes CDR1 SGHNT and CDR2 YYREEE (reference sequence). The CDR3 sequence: CASSEGGRDTQYF. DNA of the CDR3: TGTGCCAGCAGTGAGGGGGGCAGGGATACGCAGTATTTT. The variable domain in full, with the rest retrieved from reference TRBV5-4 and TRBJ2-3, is ETGVTQSPTHLIKTRGQQVTLRCSSQSGHNTVSWYQQALGQGPQFIFQYYREEENGRGNFPPRFSGLQFPNYSSELNVNALELDDSALYLCASSEGGRDTQYFGPGTRLTVL.

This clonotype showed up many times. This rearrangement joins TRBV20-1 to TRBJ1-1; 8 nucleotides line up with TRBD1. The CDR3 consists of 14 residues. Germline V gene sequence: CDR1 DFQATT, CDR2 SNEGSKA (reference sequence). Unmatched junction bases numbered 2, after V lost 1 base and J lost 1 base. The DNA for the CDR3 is TGCAGTGCTAGAGGGGGACAGGCGAACACTGAAGCTTTCTTT. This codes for CSARGGQANTEAFF.

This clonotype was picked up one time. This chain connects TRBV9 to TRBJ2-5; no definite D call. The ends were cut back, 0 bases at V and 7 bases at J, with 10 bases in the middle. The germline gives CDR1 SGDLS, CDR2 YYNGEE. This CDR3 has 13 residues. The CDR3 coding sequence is TGTGCCAGCAGCGTAGGCAGAATGGGGACCCAGTACTTC. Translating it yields CASSVGRMGTQYF.